This TCR beta chain was sequenced for a study of blood T cells in healthy people across ages. Across the study: Capture by template switching was about one barcoded beta molecule per two T cells. The study's findings and limits: Naive CD4+ cells and diversity were both higher in long-lived donors than in aged donors. TCR beta diversity tracked closely with naive T cell percentage.

The donors, all healthy, were Caucasians living in Russia, aged about 6 to 95. A sample-barcoded 5' primer and a J-beta primer mix were used in a second PCR of about 7 to 12 cycles. TCRdb reanalysed the 5' RACE reads using MiXCR and keeps one entry per CDR3 protein. The data contain 650,000 to 1,000,000 distinct CDR3 sequences, about 36% of them singletons. Germline CDR1 reads SGHDT; CDR2 reads YYEEEE. V lost 2 bases and J lost 1, with 29 bases in between. The CDR3 is 21 amino acids. This clonotype has only a few counts. The antigen remains unidentified. The sequence came from a man aged 18-30 years in good health. Sample: blood. V and J are TRBV5-6 and TRBJ2-3; D perhaps matches TRBD2 (6 bases). CDR3 bases: TGTGCCAGCAGCTTATTCTTCGGCAGGGAGGTGCAGGCGGTCCGCACAGATACGCAGTATTTT. It encodes CASSLFFGREVQAVRTDTQYF.